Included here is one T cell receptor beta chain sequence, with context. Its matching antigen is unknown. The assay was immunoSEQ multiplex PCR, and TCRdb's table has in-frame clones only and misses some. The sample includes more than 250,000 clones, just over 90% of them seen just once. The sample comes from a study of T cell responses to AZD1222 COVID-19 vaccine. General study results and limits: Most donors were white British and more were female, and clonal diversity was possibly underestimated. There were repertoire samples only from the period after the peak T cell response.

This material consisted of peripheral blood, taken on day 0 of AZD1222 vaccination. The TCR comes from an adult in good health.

The CDR3 protein is CASSFRDTSNTGELFF. As DNA, the CDR3 is TGTGCCAGCAGCTTTCGGGACACGTCGAACACCGGGGAGCTGTTTTTT. This chain links TRBV27 with TRBJ2-2; a weak D match, TRBD1 (6 bases). V was cut by 6 bases and J by 0 bases, with 14 bases left in between. This CDR3 is built from 16 residues. From germline, CDR1 is MNHEY and CDR2 SMNVEV (reference sequence).